This TCR beta chain was recorded in a study of response to subunit inactivated influenza vaccine. Study observations and caveats: With each seasonal influenza vaccination, the authors suggested, few new T cells are recruited.

MiXCR, run by TCRdb on the RT-PCR reads, gives a single entry per CDR3 protein. This sample carries under 950,000 distinct CDR3 sequences, about 20% of them seen once, and the ten largest clones take 10%. This clonotype was recorded a few times. Its antigen is unidentified. This CDR3 comprises 14 residues. V was cut by 3 bases and J by 2 bases, with 10 bases left in between. CDR1 and CDR2 (germline): SEHNR, FQNEAQ (reference sequence). This sample comprised PBMCs from blood, obtained more than 4 days after vaccination. This clonotype was obtained from a man aged 50-59 years who received an inactivated influenza vaccine. This chain uses TRBV7-9 with TRBJ1-2; a possible D gene is TRBD1 (6 bases). The CDR3 is CASSFGGGNYGYTF. CDR3 sequence (DNA): TGTGCCAGCAGCTTTGGCGGGGGCAACTATGGCTACACCTTC.